The T cell receptor (beta chain) described here comes from a study of shared clonotypes between healthy human individuals (dated by TCRdb to 2020 to 2021). Study-wide context: The cohort included three men and a couple of women between 18 and 49 years of age. To estimate repertoire size and how much clonotype sharing occurs between individuals, the study deeply sequenced the blood TCR repertoires of about five healthy adults. Between about 0.94 and 8.9 billion PBMCs per donor were obtained by leukapheresis. For each donor, CD4 naive and CD4 memory were each run on three plates, CD8 naive on two plates, and CD8 memory on one plate. Different laboratories and diverse techniques were used to prepare libraries and sequence TCR repertoires, to increase sequencing depth and limit assay-specific biases.

Donors were healthy HIV-negative adults with no recently reported acute infections or vaccinations. Every donor was a Caucasian adult living in Nashville, Tennessee, USA. CD4+ T cells were enriched by magnetic negative selection, after which naive cells were positively selected on CD45RA and the negative fraction was taken as the memory subset. Blood was collected by leukapheresis, and PBMCs were isolated by Ficoll-Histopaque density gradient centrifugation and then cryopreserved in liquid nitrogen vapor phase. Analytical flow cytometry was used to check the purity and quantity of each magnetically sorted T cell population. Each sorted fraction had its genomic DNA isolated and then quantified by UV absorbance on a Nanodrop 2000c. Using the deep immunoSEQ assay, multiplex PCR amplified TCR CDR3 regions from genomic DNA. Genomic DNA extracted from each cell subset was distributed evenly over all wells of several immunoSEQ 96-well plates, and each plate served as one replicate. For sorted subsets, 150 to 200 ng genomic DNA, equal to 25,000 to 35,000 T cell genomes, was loaded into each replicate PCR. Purified libraries were quantified with a Qubit 3.0 fluorometer, sized on a Bioanalyzer 2100, and re-quantified with the KAPA Library Quantification kit. A separate single-read 150-cycle Illumina NextSeq 550 flow cell was used to sequence each immunoSEQ 96-well plate. The paper's data handling went like this. Because the immunoSEQ output included only junctional sequences and no quality scores, the filtering could not be the same as the filtering used for full-length reads. Sequences were annotated with PyIR, a Python wrapper for IgBLAST v1.9, and V/J genes and CDR3 were assigned using IMGT germline references. Any read was removed if the V/J assignment was weak (E-value above 1e-6), the CDR3 was missing, or the read contained stop codons, out-of-frame junctions, or ambiguous translated residues. A V3J clonotype was defined by an identical inferred V gene, J gene, and CDR3 amino acid sequence. To compute the percentage overlap between repertoires, the number of shared unique clonotypes was divided by the size of the smaller repertoire. Three approaches were used to assess repertoire richness: RTK rarefaction, the Chao1 estimator, and Recon v2.1 estimates of unobserved clonotypes. OLGA was used to compute generation probabilities for all TCRbeta clonotypes that the gDNA method yielded from four donors. TCRdb holds this immuneACCESS table with in-frame rearrangements only. Some clones are missing; in checked studies, unresolved V genes explain under half, and the rest has no known cause. D and trimming come from the DNA, and the V and J calls and clone size come from that table. Within this sample are roughly 2.5 million clones, with 90% to 95% of them counted one time only. Of the sample, around 0.15% is held by the ten largest clones.

The full study reports these points: Sharing across a few donors was observed for roughly 5.4% of naive CD4, about 3.2% of naive CD8, roughly 2.4% of memory CD4, and over 0.3% of memory CD8 clonotypes. Rarefaction of sorted-subset datasets indicated incomplete sequencing despite the large sequencing depth. The small number of donors limited the genetic and exposure-history diversity represented. Based on pairwise subsampling, the degree of clonotype sharing among donors was expected to be affected by sequencing depth. Only blood was sampled, and tissue TCR repertoires likely differ from those in blood. Naive subsets generally had larger estimated clonotype richness than memory subsets. Higher generation probabilities were observed for clonotypes shared by all four sorted-subset donors than for non-shared clonotypes.

For this clone: No cognate antigen has been identified for it. Nothing much larger sits one base from this clone, and base qualities are not available.

This clonotype was obtained from a man younger than 35 in good health. Specimen: naive CD4+ T cells sorted from blood. The cell subset or site label on this specimen signifies: CD45RA+ positively selected.

The CDR3 sequence is CASTYRGTGELFF. The DNA reads as follows: TGTGCCAGCACTTACAGGGGAACCGGGGAGCTGTTTTTT. This chain joins TRBV6-1 to TRBJ2-2, and TRBD1 aligns with 7 junction nucleotides. In the germline V gene, CDR1 corresponds to MNHNS and CDR2 to SASEGT. From the cysteine through the phenylalanine, the CDR3 covers 13 amino acids. Just CDR3 DNA is preserved here, 39 bases in frame from base 1. After removal of 7 bases from V and 5 bases from J, the junction retains 4 bases not matched to a gene.